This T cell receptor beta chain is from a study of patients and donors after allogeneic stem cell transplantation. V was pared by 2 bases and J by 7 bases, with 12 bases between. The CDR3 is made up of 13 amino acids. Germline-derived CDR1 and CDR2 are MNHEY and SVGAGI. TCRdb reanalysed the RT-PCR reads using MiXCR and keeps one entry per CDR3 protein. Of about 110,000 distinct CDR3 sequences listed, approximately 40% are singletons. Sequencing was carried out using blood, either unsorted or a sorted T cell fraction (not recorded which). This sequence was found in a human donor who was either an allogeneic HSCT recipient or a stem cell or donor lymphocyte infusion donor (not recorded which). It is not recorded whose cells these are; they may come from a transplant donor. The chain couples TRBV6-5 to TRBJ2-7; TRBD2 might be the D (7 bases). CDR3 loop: CASSYRGGMEQYF. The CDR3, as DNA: TGTGCCAGCAGTTACAGGGGGGGAATGGAGCAGTACTTC.